This T cell receptor (beta chain) was sequenced for a study of T cell repertoires in ileal Crohn's disease. Study-wide findings and caveats: Active smokers at surgery had more clonal expansions than non-smokers.

Concerning this clone: What it recognizes is unknown.

The method was immunoSEQ multiplex PCR; TCRdb's version includes in-frame clones alone and lacks a portion of them. The sample lists roughly 7,000 clones; approximately 86% were seen once. The CDR3 length is 15 residues. The germline V gene has CDR1 MNHEY and CDR2 SVGAGI. Deletions cut 2 bases from V and 4 bases from J, with 14 bases between. This sequence joins TRBV6-5 and TRBJ1-1; D gene uncertain. This TCR came from an adult with Crohn's disease. Source material: ileal tissue. DNA of the CDR3: TGTGCCAGCAGTTACGCTTACGGGGTGGGCACTGAAGCTTTCTTT. Its translation: CASSYAYGVGTEAFF.